The TCR beta chain described here comes from a study of response to subunit inactivated influenza vaccine. Germline V gene lookup returns CDR1 DFQATT and CDR2 SNEGSKA (reference sequence). The CDR3 loop spans 12 amino acids. Trimming took 6 bases from V and 5 from J, leaving 13 bases between them. TCRdb re-derived calls from the RT-PCR reads in MiXCR, one entry per CDR3 protein. The sample lists hundreds of thousands of distinct CDR3 sequences, about 10% occurring once. This clonotype was observed a handful of times. The same sample was also used in a study of T cells expressing NK-cell markers. That source reports: Making the TCR beta cDNA relied on 5'RACE template switching with UMIs. Investigators obtained TCR beta repertoires from sorted CD3+CD56+NKG2C+, CD3+CD56+NKG2C- and CD3+CD56-NKG2C+ T cells. Seven donors tested HCMV-seropositive and one tested seronegative among the eight sequenced. Topping the CD3+CD56-NKG2C+ fraction as well were these clonotypes, in a handful of donors.

This chain joins TRBV20-1 and TRBJ2-5, with TRBD2 as a possible D gene (6 bases). This receptor was obtained from a man aged 50-59 years who received an inactivated influenza vaccine. This material consisted of PBMCs from blood, taken on the day of vaccination. This CDR3 is CSARDFPETQYF. CDR3 DNA: TGCAGTGCCCGGGACTTTCCCGAGACCCAGTACTTC.